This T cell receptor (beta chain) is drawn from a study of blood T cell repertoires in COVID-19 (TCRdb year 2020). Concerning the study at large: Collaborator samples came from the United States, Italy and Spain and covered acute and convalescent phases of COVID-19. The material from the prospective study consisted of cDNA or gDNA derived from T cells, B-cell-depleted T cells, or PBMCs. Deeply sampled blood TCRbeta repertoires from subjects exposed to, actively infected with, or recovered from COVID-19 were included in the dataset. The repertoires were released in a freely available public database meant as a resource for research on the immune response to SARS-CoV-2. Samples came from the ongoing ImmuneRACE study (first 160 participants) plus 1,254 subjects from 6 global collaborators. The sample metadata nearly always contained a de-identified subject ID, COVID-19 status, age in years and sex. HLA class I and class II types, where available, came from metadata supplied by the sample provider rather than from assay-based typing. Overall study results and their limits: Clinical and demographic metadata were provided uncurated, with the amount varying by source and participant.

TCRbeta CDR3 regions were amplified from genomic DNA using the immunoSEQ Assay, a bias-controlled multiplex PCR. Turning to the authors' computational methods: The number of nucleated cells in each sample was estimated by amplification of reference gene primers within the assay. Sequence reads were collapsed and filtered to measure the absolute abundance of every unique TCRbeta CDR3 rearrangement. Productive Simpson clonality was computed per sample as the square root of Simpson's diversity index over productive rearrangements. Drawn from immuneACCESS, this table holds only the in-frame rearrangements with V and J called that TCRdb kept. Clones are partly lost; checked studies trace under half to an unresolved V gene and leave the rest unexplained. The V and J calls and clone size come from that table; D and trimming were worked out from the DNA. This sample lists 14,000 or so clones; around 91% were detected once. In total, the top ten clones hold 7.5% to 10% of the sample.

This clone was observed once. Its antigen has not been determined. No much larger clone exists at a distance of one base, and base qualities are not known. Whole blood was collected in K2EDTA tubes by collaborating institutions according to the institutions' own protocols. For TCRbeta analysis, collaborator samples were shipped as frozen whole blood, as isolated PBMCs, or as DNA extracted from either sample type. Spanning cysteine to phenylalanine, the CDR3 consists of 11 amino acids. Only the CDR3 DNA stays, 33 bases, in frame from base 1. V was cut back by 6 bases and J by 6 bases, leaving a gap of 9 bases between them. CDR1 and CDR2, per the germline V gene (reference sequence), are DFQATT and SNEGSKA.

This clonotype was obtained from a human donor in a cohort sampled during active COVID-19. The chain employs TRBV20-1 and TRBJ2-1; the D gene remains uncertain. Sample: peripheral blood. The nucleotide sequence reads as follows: TGCAGTGCCGAGCAACTCAATGAGCAGTTCTTC. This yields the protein CSAEQLNEQFF.